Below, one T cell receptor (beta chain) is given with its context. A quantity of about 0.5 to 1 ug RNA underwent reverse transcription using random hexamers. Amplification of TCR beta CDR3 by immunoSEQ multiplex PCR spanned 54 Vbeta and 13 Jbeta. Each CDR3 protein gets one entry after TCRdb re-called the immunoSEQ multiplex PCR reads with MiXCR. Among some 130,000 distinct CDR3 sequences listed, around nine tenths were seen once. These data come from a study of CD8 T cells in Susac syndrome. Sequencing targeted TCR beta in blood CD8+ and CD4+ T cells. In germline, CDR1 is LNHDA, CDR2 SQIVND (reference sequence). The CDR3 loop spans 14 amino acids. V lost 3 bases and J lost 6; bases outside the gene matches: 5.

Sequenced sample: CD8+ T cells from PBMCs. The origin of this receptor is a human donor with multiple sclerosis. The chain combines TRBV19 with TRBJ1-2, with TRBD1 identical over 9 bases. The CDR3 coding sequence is TGTGCCAGTAGTATGAGGGACAGGGCAGATGGCTACACCTTC. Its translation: CASSMRDRADGYTF.